The 13 T cell receptor beta chains reported below all come from one sample, sequenced in a study of control samples from healthy donors and cancer patients. Clones were read by immunoSEQ multiplex PCR, and TCRdb kept only the in-frame ones, dropping some. The sample records approximately 160,000 clones, around 95% being singletons. Sequenced sample: blood. The receptors shown here come from a woman aged 55-70 years in good health.

V usage is TRBV7-3 and J usage is TRBJ1-2, with TRBD1 matching 7 bases. The CDR3 consists of 16 residues. The junction had 9 bases not matched to a gene; V was cut back by 5 bases and J by 0 bases. CDR1 and CDR2 from the germline V gene are SGHTA and FQGTGA. The CDR3 nucleotides are TGTGCCAGCAGCATCTCAGGGGGGCCCCCTAACTATGGCTACACCTTC. Protein sequence: CASSISGGPPNYGYTF.

The rearrangement links TRBV6-5 to TRBJ1-2; D gene ambiguous. The CDR3 has 15 residues. From germline, CDR1 is MNHEY and CDR2 SVGAGI. The V end lost 0 bases, the J end lost 4 bases, and 12 bases lay between the germline ends. The CDR3 nucleotides read TGTGCCAGCAGTTACTCGTGGCAGCTAGCCTATGGCTACACCTTC. Translation: CASSYSWQLAYGYTF.

This rearrangement joins TRBV13 to TRBJ1-2; D unclear. The CDR3 is made up of 13 amino acids. V was cut by 0 bases and J by 8 bases, with 10 bases left in between. Germline assignment: CDR1 PRHDT and CDR2 FYEKMQ (reference sequence). In DNA form, the CDR3 reads TGTGCCAGCAGCTTAGGGGACCCAGTGGGCTACACCTTC. It encodes CASSLGDPVGYTF.

The chain joins TRBV30 to TRBJ1-5; D is undetermined. This CDR3 is built from 12 residues. Trimming removed 3 bases from V and 5 bases from J, with 8 bases in between. Germline CDR1 and CDR2: GTSNPN and SVGIG (reference sequence). This CDR3 reads CAWSDKHQPQHF. The CDR3 DNA follows: TGTGCCTGGAGCGACAAACATCAGCCCCAGCATTTT.

This sequence joins TRBV4-3 and TRBJ1-1; D might be TRBD1 (6 bases). Germline-derived CDR1 and CDR2 are LGHNA and YSLEER. Deletions cut 6 bases from V and 10 bases from J, with 15 bases between. CDR3 length: 12 amino acids. The CDR3 DNA follows: TGCGCCAGCAGTCCCGGGGGGGCAGTAGCTTTCTTT. It yields the protein CASSPGGAVAFF.

V and J are TRBV2 and TRBJ1-5; 11 bases are a match to TRBD1. The V gene's germline CDR1 is SNHLY and CDR2 FYNNEI. Germline trimming cut 4 bases from V and 6 bases from J; bases unmatched to any gene: 5. The CDR3 runs 15 residues. CDR3 sequence reads: CASSGWDRGTQPQHF. The CDR3 nucleotides are TGTGCCAGCAGTGGATGGGACAGGGGGACTCAGCCCCAGCATTTT.

This clone was recorded only once. This rearrangement joins TRBV9 to TRBJ1-1; D is uncertain. V lost 3 bases to trimming and J lost 3 bases, with 9 bases between them. Germline V gene lookup returns CDR1 SGDLS and CDR2 YYNGEE. The CDR3 contains 13 residues. The CDR3 spells CASSAHVDTEAFF. The DNA for the CDR3 is TGTGCCAGCAGCGCCCATGTGGACACTGAAGCTTTCTTT.

This clone was observed a handful of times. The chain employs TRBV25-1 and TRBJ1-4; D is uncertain. V shed 7 bases and J shed 5 bases, with 8 bases lying between them. CDR3 length: 12 residues. Germline CDR1 is MGHDK and CDR2 is SYGVNS. For the CDR3, the DNA is TGTGCCAGCACTACTCCCAATGAAAAACTGTTTTTT. This translates into CASTTPNEKLFF.

V gene TRBV7-9 combines with J gene TRBJ2-1; no clear D. V was trimmed by 5 bases and J by 5 bases, leaving 7 bases between them. This CDR3 has 12 residues. Germline V lookup: CDR1 SEHNR, CDR2 FQNEAQ (reference sequence). CDR3 bases: TGTGCCAGCAGCCGAGCCAACAATGAGCAGTTCTTC. Amino acids: CASSRANNEQFF.

The chain employs TRBV5-1 and TRBJ1-3; D not certain. This CDR3 has 16 amino acids. The V gene lost 4 bases and the J gene lost 1 base, with 15 bases spanning the gap. Germline V CDR1 and CDR2: SGHRS, YFSETQ. The CDR3 coding sequence is TGCGCCAGCAGCAATCAACCTTCTGGGTCTGGAAACACCATATATTTT. Protein: CASSNQPSGSGNTIYF.

V is TRBV19 and J is TRBJ1-2; TRBD1 matches 9 bases. The ends lost 8 bases at V and 7 bases at J; junction bases unmatched: 8. CDR1 LNHDA and CDR2 SQIVND come from the germline V gene (reference sequence). The length of the CDR3 is 13 residues. CDR3 in DNA: TGTGCCAGTGAGGGACAGGGAGCGACTGGCTACACCTTC. This gives the protein CASEGQGATGYTF.

The chain carries TRBV7-3 and TRBJ1-3; the D is unclear. V gave up 5 bases and J gave up 4 bases, with 15 bases separating them. The length of the CDR3 is 15 residues. Per the germline V gene, CDR1 is SGHTA and CDR2 is FQGTGA. The CDR3 sequence is CASSPEGPGGNTIYF. The DNA for the CDR3 is TGTGCCAGCAGCCCCGAGGGCCCAGGCGGAAACACCATATATTTT.

The chain has TRBV11-2 and TRBJ1-5; no clear D. In germline, CDR1 is SGHAT, CDR2 FQNNGV. V shed 6 bases and J shed 2 bases, with 8 bases lying between them. This CDR3 is built from 13 residues. The CDR3 DNA follows: TGTGCCAGCAGTCAAGGTGGCAATCAGCCCCAGCATTTT. Protein: CASSQGGNQPQHF.